The rows below give T cell receptor beta chains drawn from one sample of a study of shared clonotypes between healthy human individuals. Generated by immunoSEQ multiplex PCR, the TCRdb table keeps only in-frame clones and is missing some. The table shows some 1,100,000 clones, with 75% to 85% occurring only once. Sequencing used memory CD4+ T cells from PBMCs. Receptor source: a man younger than 35 in good health. Some clones in this sample may be carry-over from other donors' samples. Both conserved end residues are part of each CDR3. D genes are given only for firm matches. A clone size is listed for some rows: how often the clone was seen (once, few, many), or a class if it is expanded.

j_gene: TRBJ2-3
abundance: .
v_gene: TRBV9
d_gene: TRBD2
CDR3aa: CASSVTSGRTDTQYF
CDR3nt: TGTGCCAGCAGCGTTACTAGCGGGAGGACAGATACGCAGTATTTT

j_gene: TRBJ2-2
abundance: .
v_gene: TRBV2
d_gene: TRBD1
CDR3aa: CASSGTGPTGELFF
CDR3nt: TGTGCCAGCAGTGGGACAGGCCCCACCGGGGAGCTGTTTTTT

j_gene: TRBJ2-2
abundance: few
v_gene: TRBV7-2
d_gene: .
CDR3aa: CASSLGGLPPVGGELFF
CDR3nt: TGTGCCAGCAGCTTGGGGGGGCTGCCCCCCGTTGGCGGGGAGCTGTTTTTT

j_gene: TRBJ1-4
abundance: .
v_gene: TRBV7-9
d_gene: .
CDR3aa: CASSLGPNEKLFF
CDR3nt: TGTGCCAGCAGCCTTGGCCCTAATGAAAAACTGTTTTTT

j_gene: TRBJ2-1
abundance: .
v_gene: TRBV19
d_gene: .
CDR3aa: CASKRHTSYNEQFF
CDR3nt: TGTGCCAGTAAAAGACACACCTCCTACAATGAGCAGTTCTTC

j_gene: TRBJ2-7
abundance: .
v_gene: TRBV18
d_gene: .
CDR3aa: CASSPSLGYEQYF
CDR3nt: TGTGCCAGCTCACCCTCCTTGGGCTACGAGCAGTACTTC

j_gene: TRBJ1-4
abundance: .
v_gene: TRBV4-2
d_gene: TRBD1
CDR3aa: CASSDGQGTEKLFF
CDR3nt: TGTGCCAGCAGTGACGGACAGGGGACTGAAAAACTGTTTTTT

j_gene: TRBJ2-1
abundance: .
v_gene: TRBV2
d_gene: TRBD2
CDR3aa: CASSEQWLAGVRVDEQFF
CDR3nt: TGTGCCAGCAGTGAACAGTGGCTAGCGGGAGTCAGGGTCGATGAGCAGTTCTTC

j_gene: TRBJ1-2
abundance: few
v_gene: TRBV10-3
d_gene: .
CDR3aa: CASADSGVSYGYTF
CDR3nt: TGTGCCAGCGCCGACTCAGGGGTATCGTATGGCTACACCTTC

j_gene: TRBJ2-6
abundance: .
v_gene: TRBV7-9
d_gene: .
CDR3aa: CASSLAFGGPGANVLTF
CDR3nt: TGTGCCAGCAGCTTAGCCTTCGGGGGTCCTGGGGCCAACGTCCTGACTTTC

j_gene: TRBJ2-7
abundance: .
v_gene: TRBV6-5
d_gene: .
CDR3aa: CASSYGRYEQYF
CDR3nt: TGTGCCAGCAGTTACGGACGCTACGAGCAGTACTTC

j_gene: TRBJ2-2
abundance: .
v_gene: TRBV14
d_gene: .
CDR3aa: CASSQAQWVTGELFF
CDR3nt: TGTGCCAGCAGCCAAGCACAGTGGGTAACCGGGGAGCTGTTTTTT

j_gene: TRBJ2-7
abundance: .
v_gene: TRBV18
d_gene: .
CDR3aa: CASSAPAGAGEQYF
CDR3nt: TGTGCCAGCTCAGCCCCCGCGGGGGCGGGCGAGCAGTACTTC

j_gene: TRBJ2-1
abundance: .
v_gene: TRBV4-1
d_gene: .
CDR3aa: CASSQPGQGYNEQFF
CDR3nt: TGCGCCAGCAGCCAACCCGGGCAGGGCTACAATGAGCAGTTCTTC

j_gene: TRBJ2-7
abundance: .
v_gene: TRBV28
d_gene: TRBD1
CDR3aa: CASTWGTGGYEQYF
CDR3nt: TGTGCCAGCACCTGGGGGACAGGGGGCTACGAGCAGTACTTC

j_gene: TRBJ2-5
abundance: .
v_gene: TRBV2
d_gene: .
CDR3aa: CASSETKGSGTQYF
CDR3nt: TGTGCCAGCAGTGAAACTAAGGGTTCTGGGACCCAGTACTTC

j_gene: TRBJ2-3
abundance: .
v_gene: TRBV27
d_gene: TRBD2
CDR3aa: CASSLLSGRALGDTQYF
CDR3nt: TGTGCCAGCAGTTTATTAAGCGGGAGGGCCCTTGGAGATACGCAGTATTTT

j_gene: TRBJ2-7
abundance: .
v_gene: TRBV6-5
d_gene: TRBD2
CDR3aa: CASRGTSGIASEQYF
CDR3nt: TGTGCCAGCAGGGGGACTAGCGGGATAGCGTCCGAGCAGTACTTC

j_gene: TRBJ2-5
abundance: .
v_gene: TRBV12-5
d_gene: .
CDR3aa: CSYTSSKETQYF
CDR3nt: TGCAGCTACACAAGCTCTAAAGAGACCCAGTACTTC

j_gene: TRBJ2-1
abundance: .
v_gene: TRBV4-3
d_gene: .
CDR3aa: CASSHGIGSKYNEQFF
CDR3nt: TGCGCCAGCAGCCACGGGATCGGGAGTAAATACAATGAGCAGTTCTTC

j_gene: TRBJ2-7
abundance: .
v_gene: TRBV29-1
d_gene: .
CDR3aa: CSVGTGYYEQYF
CDR3nt: TGCAGCGTTGGTACGGGATATTACGAGCAGTACTTC

j_gene: TRBJ2-7
abundance: .
v_gene: TRBV27
d_gene: .
CDR3aa: CASSLRGRGYEQYF
CDR3nt: TGTGCCAGCAGTTTACGGGGACGAGGCTACGAGCAGTACTTC

j_gene: TRBJ2-3
abundance: .
v_gene: TRBV28
d_gene: TRBD2
CDR3aa: CASRGTSGSRTDTQYF
CDR3nt: TGTGCCAGCAGGGGGACTAGCGGGAGCCGCACAGATACGCAGTATTTT

j_gene: TRBJ2-5
abundance: .
v_gene: TRBV18
d_gene: TRBD1
CDR3aa: CASSPQGQETQYF
CDR3nt: TGTGCCAGCTCGCCACAGGGGCAAGAGACCCAGTACTTC

j_gene: TRBJ2-1
abundance: few
v_gene: TRBV2
d_gene: .
CDR3aa: CASSEGDNEQFF
CDR3nt: TGTGCCAGCAGTGAAGGGGACAATGAGCAGTTCTTC

j_gene: TRBJ1-5
abundance: .
v_gene: TRBV6-1
d_gene: TRBD1
CDR3aa: CASGETGGGGPQHF
CDR3nt: TGTGCCAGTGGGGAAACAGGGGGCGGGGGGCCCCAGCATTTT

j_gene: TRBJ1-2
abundance: .
v_gene: TRBV9
d_gene: TRBD1
CDR3aa: CASSLRGFGQVYGYTF
CDR3nt: TGTGCCAGCAGCCTTAGAGGTTTCGGACAGGTCTATGGCTACACCTTC

j_gene: TRBJ1-3
abundance: .
v_gene: TRBV28
d_gene: .
CDR3aa: CASSQRGGQGNTIYF
CDR3nt: TGTGCCAGCAGCCAGAGGGGGGGGCAAGGAAACACCATATATTTT

j_gene: TRBJ1-1
abundance: few
v_gene: TRBV7-9
d_gene: .
CDR3aa: CASTPRGGRMNTEAFF
CDR3nt: TGTGCCAGCACCCCCCGAGGGGGGAGAATGAACACTGAAGCTTTCTTT

j_gene: TRBJ1-2
abundance: .
v_gene: TRBV9
d_gene: .
CDR3aa: CASSASSGGGGYGYTF
CDR3nt: TGTGCCAGCAGCGCCTCCTCCGGCGGGGGCGGCTATGGCTACACCTTC

j_gene: TRBJ1-3
abundance: .
v_gene: TRBV13
d_gene: TRBD1
CDR3aa: CASSGTGSAGISGNTIYF
CDR3nt: TGTGCCAGCAGCGGGACAGGGTCCGCCGGCATCTCTGGAAACACCATATATTTT

j_gene: TRBJ2-3
abundance: .
v_gene: TRBV6-1
d_gene: .
CDR3aa: CASSGSRGGGSTDTQYF
CDR3nt: TGTGCCAGCAGTGGGAGTCGAGGGGGGGGAAGCACAGATACGCAGTATTTT

j_gene: TRBJ2-7
abundance: many
v_gene: TRBV6-1
d_gene: TRBD2
CDR3aa: CASRTSGGYEQYF
CDR3nt: TGTGCCAGCAGAACTAGCGGAGGCTACGAGCAGTACTTC

j_gene: TRBJ2-7
abundance: once
v_gene: TRBV29-1
d_gene: .
CDR3aa: CSVGSEPRGYEQYF
CDR3nt: TGCAGCGTTGGATCAGAGCCCCGGGGCTACGAGCAGTACTTC

j_gene: TRBJ2-1
abundance: .
v_gene: TRBV4-3
d_gene: TRBD2
CDR3aa: CASSQGGGYLNEQFF
CDR3nt: TGCGCCAGCAGCCAAGGGGGGGGATACCTCAATGAGCAGTTCTTC

j_gene: TRBJ1-3
abundance: .
v_gene: TRBV6-6
d_gene: .
CDR3aa: CASSYSRQAGNTIYF
CDR3nt: TGTGCCAGCAGTTACTCGAGACAGGCTGGAAACACCATATATTTT

j_gene: TRBJ1-5
abundance: .
v_gene: TRBV6-5
d_gene: .
CDR3aa: CASTAGVHQPQHF
CDR3nt: TGTGCCAGCACGGCCGGGGTGCATCAGCCCCAGCATTTT

j_gene: TRBJ2-1
abundance: .
v_gene: TRBV5-1
d_gene: .
CDR3aa: CASSRDLNEQFF
CDR3nt: TGCGCCAGCAGCCGGGACCTCAATGAGCAGTTCTTC